This TCR beta chain was found in a study of blood T cell repertoires in COVID-19. Study-level background: From T cells, B-cell-depleted T cells, or PBMCs came the material, which was cDNA or gDNA.

Germline V gives CDR1 MGHRA, CDR2 YSYEKL. The length of the CDR3 is 14 residues. V dropped 0 bases and J dropped 3 bases, with 9 bases sitting between them. Original data processing: Amplification from reference gene primers served as the basis for estimated nucleated cell counts. TCRdb's table, derived via immunoSEQ multiplex PCR, lists solely in-frame clones and lacks some. Clone size and the V and J calls come from that table; the DNA yielded D and trimming. The table records under 250,000 clones, 82% of them present only once. The source material was peripheral blood. The source of this sequence is a woman in her forties with acute or convalescent COVID-19. The chain carries TRBV4-1 and TRBJ2-7; the D is unclear. The CDR3, as DNA: TGCGCCAGCAGCCAAGATTGGGCTTACTACGAGCAGTACTTC. Its protein is CASSQDWAYYEQYF.